Listed here are 27 T cell receptor beta chains from one sample, sequenced in a study of T cell responses to AZD1222 COVID-19 vaccine. Clones were read by immunoSEQ multiplex PCR, and TCRdb kept only the in-frame ones, dropping some. The sample shows about 150,000 clones, around 88% of them seen only once. The sequencing here drew on peripheral blood, taken on day 0 of MenACWY control vaccination. The receptor source for this set is an adult in good health.

The gene calls are TRBV14 and TRBJ2-7; 13 bases map to TRBD2. The CDR3 is 15 amino acids. The junction had 8 bases not matched to a gene; V was cut back by 5 bases and J by 7 bases. Germline loops: CDR1 SGHDN, CDR2 FVKESK. Here the CDR3 reads CASSRLAGGFAEQYF. The CDR3 DNA sequence: TGTGCCAGCAGCAGACTAGCGGGAGGATTCGCAGAGCAGTACTTC.

The J gene is TRBJ1-3, the V gene TRBV3-1 (or the pseudogene TRBV3-2); possible D gene TRBD1, 5 bases. CDR3 length equals 15 residues. The V gene's germline CDR1 is LGHDT and CDR2 YNNKEL (reference sequence). V dropped 2 bases and J dropped 1 base, with 9 bases sitting between them. The CDR3 here is CASSQMWGSGNTIYF. CDR3 in DNA: TGTGCCAGCAGCCAAATGTGGGGGTCTGGAAACACCATATATTTT.

This chain uses TRBV18 with TRBJ1-2; 7 nucleotides line up with TRBD1. Germline V gene lookup returns CDR1 KGHSH and CDR2 LQKENI. The CDR3 spans 14 residues. The V and J ends lost 3 bases and 7 bases, in that order; junction bases with no gene match: 8. The DNA of the CDR3 is TGTGCCAGCTCACCGAGTGAGGGGGCAGGTGGCTACACCTTC. Translated, it gives CASSPSEGAGGYTF.

V is TRBV7-8 and J is TRBJ1-5; possible D gene TRBD1, 5 bases. The V end was cut by 4 bases, the J end by 2 bases, with 9 bases between. Germline V gene data show CDR1 as SGHVS and CDR2 as FQNEAQ. The CDR3 spans 14 residues. The DNA of the CDR3 is TGTGCCAGCAGCTCTTCGGGGGGCAATCAGCCCCAGCATTTT. It yields the protein CASSSSGGNQPQHF.

This chain joins TRBV7-9 and TRBJ1-1, with unresolved D. The CDR3 is 13 amino acids. V lost 1 base and J lost 5, with 8 bases in between. CDR1 and CDR2 from the germline V gene are SEHNR and FQNEAQ (reference sequence). CDR3 nucleotide sequence: TGTGCCAGCAGCTTAGGTCCGTTGACTGAAGCTTTCTTT. Residues: CASSLGPLTEAFF. Full variable domain (outside the CDR3, taken from reference TRBV7-9 and TRBJ1-1): DTGVSQNPRHKITKRGQNVTFRCDPISEHNRLYWYRQTLGQGPEFLTYFQNEAQLEKSRLLSDRFSAERPKGSFSTLEIQRTEQGDSAMYLCASSLGPLTEAFFGQGTRLTVV.

V is TRBV5-1 and J is TRBJ2-3; 8 bases fit TRBD2. With 3 bases clipped from V and 4 bases from J, the junction kept 10 bases outside the gene matches. The CDR3 consists of 16 residues. CDR1 and CDR2 from the germline V gene are SGHRS and YFSETQ. The CDR3 region has the DNA TGCGCCAGCAGCTCCCTGATTAGCGGGGACGCAGATACGCAGTATTTT. This sequence encodes CASSSLISGDADTQYF.

This chain uses TRBV6-6 with TRBJ1-1; D remains ambiguous. Germline assignment: CDR1 MNHNY and CDR2 SVGAGI (reference sequence). This CDR3 has 11 amino acids. Between the trimmed V and J ends, which lost 8 bases and 3 bases, there was a span of 7 bases. For the CDR3, the DNA is TGTGCCAGCCGATCCTACACTGAAGCTTTCTTT. It specifies CASRSYTEAFF.

The genes are TRBV5-1 and TRBJ2-2; D unresolved. The V gene lost 6 bases and the J gene lost 1 base, with 13 bases spanning the gap. The germline V gene has CDR1 SGHRS and CDR2 YFSETQ. CDR3 length equals 15 residues. The CDR3 nucleotides read TGCGCCAGCACCCCCGCGGCACAGAACACCGGGGAGCTGTTTTTT. Translated, it gives CASTPAAQNTGELFF.

This chain uses TRBV19 with TRBJ1-1; no definite D call. Germline CDR1 is LNHDA and CDR2 is SQIVND (reference sequence). CDR3 length: 13 residues. The germline V and J ends were trimmed by 5 bases and 1 base, with 8 bases remaining between them. The CDR3 here is CASSQGSNTEAFF. Written as DNA, the CDR3 is TGTGCCAGTAGTCAAGGGTCGAACACTGAAGCTTTCTTT.

V is TRBV27 and J is TRBJ1-5; TRBD1 might be the D (5 bases). Germline loops: CDR1 MNHEY, CDR2 SMNVEV (reference sequence). The CDR3 totals 14 residues. The ends were cut back, 2 bases at V and 5 bases at J, with 10 bases in the middle. The CDR3 region is CASSLGTGDQPQHF. CDR3 DNA sequence: TGTGCCAGCAGTTTAGGTACAGGCGATCAGCCCCAGCATTTT.

This chain uses TRBV5-4 with TRBJ2-3; TRBD1 aligns across 8 bases. The V segment lost 4 bases and the J segment 4 bases; nucleotides outside the gene matches: 11. Germline assignment: CDR1 SGHNT and CDR2 YYREEE (reference sequence). This CDR3 is 16 amino acids long. In nucleotides, the CDR3 is TGTGCCAGCAGCAGCGGACAGGGATCGCAGGCAGATACGCAGTATTTT. Translated: CASSSGQGSQADTQYF.

The chain employs TRBV9 and TRBJ2-1; 8 positions match TRBD2. CDR1 SGDLS and CDR2 YYNGEE come from the germline V gene. Trimming removed 1 base from V and 4 bases from J; junction bases left unmatched: 4. The CDR3 totals 15 residues. CDR3 residues: CASSVLSGGYNEQFF. The CDR3 coding sequence is TGTGCCAGCAGCGTACTAAGCGGGGGATACAATGAGCAGTTCTTC.

This rearrangement joins TRBV7-2 to TRBJ2-1; 7 bases align to TRBD2. CDR1 is SGHTA and CDR2 is FQGNSA in the germline V gene. V was pared by 0 bases and J by 9 bases, with 5 bases of the junction left unmatched. The CDR3 is 14 amino acids. CDR3 residues: CASSLAGSGVEQFF. In DNA form, the CDR3 reads TGTGCCAGCAGCTTAGCGGGCAGCGGGGTTGAGCAGTTCTTC.

This rearrangement joins TRBV11-3 to TRBJ1-4; the D is unclear. Germline CDR1 is SGHNT and CDR2 is YENEEA. The CDR3 is 11 residues long. The ends were cut back, 3 bases at V and 5 bases at J, with 1 base in the middle. This chain's CDR3 is CASSFNEKLFF. The CDR3 nucleotides are TGTGCCAGCAGCTTCAATGAAAAACTGTTTTTT.

V and J are TRBV4-2 and TRBJ1-2; tentative D call: TRBD1 (5 bases). Per the germline V gene, CDR1 is LGHNA and CDR2 is YNFKEQ. Deletions cut 4 bases from V and 6 bases from J, with 18 bases between. This CDR3 is built from 15 residues. This chain's CDR3 is CASSPSRATGDGYTF. CDR3 DNA sequence: TGTGCCAGCAGCCCAAGTCGGGCGACGGGGGATGGCTACACCTTC.

V is TRBV13 and J is TRBJ2-3; 10 nucleotides agree with TRBD2. CDR1 PRHDT and CDR2 FYEKMQ come from the germline V gene (reference sequence). Trimming took 2 bases from V and 3 from J; bases not matched to a gene: 5. The CDR3 contains 16 residues. CDR3 region: CASSLRAGGQTDTQYF. The DNA for the CDR3 is TGTGCCAGCAGCTTACGAGCGGGAGGGCAAACAGATACGCAGTATTTT. The complete variable domain, with remaining parts taken from reference TRBV13 and TRBJ2-3, reads AAGVIQSPRHLIKEKRETATLKCYPIPRHDTVYWYQQGPGQDPQFLISFYEKMQSDKGSIPDRFSAQQFSDYHSELNMSSLELGDSALYFCASSLRAGGQTDTQYFGPGTRLTVL.

V usage is TRBV2 and J usage is TRBJ1-2, with a tentative D call TRBD1 (5 bases). Per the germline V gene, CDR1 is SNHLY and CDR2 is FYNNEI. The CDR3 runs to 15 residues. The V end was cut by 5 bases, the J end by 1 base, with 14 bases between. CDR3 region: CASSPRDRDNYGYTF. CDR3 sequence (DNA): TGTGCCAGCAGTCCGAGGGACCGCGATAACTATGGCTACACCTTC.

The chain joins TRBV28 to TRBJ2-7, with TRBD2 identical over 8 bases. Germline trimming cut 6 bases from V and 3 bases from J; bases unmatched to any gene: 7. The CDR3 has 14 residues. The V gene's germline CDR1 is MDHEN and CDR2 SYDVKM. CDR3 region: CASRSSGLIYEQYF. CDR3 DNA sequence: TGTGCCAGCAGGTCTAGCGGGCTAATCTACGAGCAGTACTTC.

The chain employs TRBV9 and TRBJ2-1, with 7 positions matching TRBD1. The V and J ends lost 6 bases and 6 bases, in that order; junction bases with no gene match: 9. The CDR3 consists of 14 residues. In germline, CDR1 is SGDLS, CDR2 YYNGEE. DNA of the CDR3: TGTGCCAGCAACTATGAGGGGGCAGGCAATGAGCAGTTCTTC. Protein product: CASNYEGAGNEQFF.

The genes are TRBV5-4 and TRBJ2-7, with D possibly matching TRBD1 (5 bases). The CDR3 is made up of 14 amino acids. With 0 bases removed from V and 2 bases from J, the gap between germline ends came to 9 bases. Germline V lookup: CDR1 SGHNT, CDR2 YYREEE (reference sequence). The CDR3 DNA is TGTGCCAGCAGCTTGGAGGGGAATCCCTACGAGCAGTACTTC. Protein sequence: CASSLEGNPYEQYF. Supplemented by reference TRBV5-4 and TRBJ2-7, the full variable domain reads ETGVTQSPTHLIKTRGQQVTLRCSSQSGHNTVSWYQQALGQGPQFIFQYYREEENGRGNFPPRFSGLQFPNYSSELNVNALELDDSALYLCASSLEGNPYEQYFGPGTRLTVT.

This rearrangement joins TRBV6-1 to TRBJ1-5; perhaps TRBD1 as D (6 bases). CDR1 is MNHNS, CDR2 SASEGT, per germline. Trimming removed 4 bases at V and 1 base at J, with 17 bases between. The CDR3 spans 17 residues. The CDR3 nucleotides are TGTGCCAGCAGTGTATACAGGGCCTCGGGGAGCAATCAGCCCCAGCATTTT. Its translation: CASSVYRASGSNQPQHF.

The chain recombines TRBV5-1 with TRBJ1-4; 10 positions agree with TRBD1. In germline, CDR1 is SGHRS, CDR2 YFSETQ. V gave up 4 bases and J gave up 5 bases; unmatched junction bases: 14. The CDR3 extends over 18 amino acids. The CDR3 nucleotides read TGCGCCAGCAGCGCGGGACAGGGGATTTCGGGAGGGAATGAAAAACTGTTTTTT. As protein: CASSAGQGISGGNEKLFF.

The gene calls are TRBV27 and TRBJ2-5; maybe TRBD2 (8 bases). Trimming removed 6 bases from V and 2 bases from J, with 22 bases in between. The CDR3 has 17 residues. The germline V gene encodes CDR1 MNHEY and CDR2 SMNVEV (reference sequence). This CDR3 is CASSRSYRGGQQETQYF. Written as DNA, the CDR3 is TGTGCCAGCAGCCGATCCTACCGGGGGGGACAGCAAGAGACCCAGTACTTC.

V gene TRBV7-9 combines with J gene TRBJ1-1, with D tentatively TRBD1 (6 bases). The V end lost 1 base, the J end lost 8 bases, and 11 bases lay between the germline ends. The CDR3 totals 13 residues. Germline loops: CDR1 SEHNR, CDR2 FQNEAQ (reference sequence). DNA of the CDR3: TGTGCCAGCAGCTTAGTGGCCCAGGGGGAAGCTTTCTTT. The encoded protein is CASSLVAQGEAFF.

This chain connects TRBV30 to TRBJ2-7; D remains unclear. The V and J ends lost 0 bases and 6 bases respectively, with 12 bases between them. This CDR3 comprises 13 residues. In germline, CDR1 is GTSNPN, CDR2 SVGIG (reference sequence). Here the CDR3 DNA reads TGTGCCTGGAGTGTCAGCACCAAGGCCGAGCAGTACTTC. This encodes CAWSVSTKAEQYF.

V is TRBV7-9 and J is TRBJ1-1, with 9 bases lining up with TRBD1. The CDR3 consists of 14 residues. Germline V lookup: CDR1 SEHNR, CDR2 FQNEAQ (reference sequence). J gave up 6 bases and V 5 bases, and 7 bases lay outside the gene matches. The chain's CDR3 is CASSEQGAWSEAFF. CDR3 nucleotides: TGTGCCAGCAGCGAACAGGGGGCATGGTCTGAAGCTTTCTTT.

This chain joins TRBV27 and TRBJ2-2; 10 bases line up with TRBD1. The CDR3 length is 15 residues. J was trimmed by 4 bases and V by 4 bases; bases with no gene match: 3. Germline values: CDR1 MNHEY, CDR2 SMNVEV (reference sequence). The DNA of the CDR3 is TGTGCCAGCAGTTCCGGGACAGGGGTCACCGGGGAGCTGTTTTTT. Translating it yields CASSSGTGVTGELFF.